This TCR beta chain came from a study of CD8 T cells in ankylosing spondylitis. Points from the study as a whole: Ankylosing spondylitis blood appeared to be characterized by a TCR beta motif of fewer than ten highly homologous variants. Relatively rare in peripheral blood, disease-linked clones were also CD8+. Matched ankylosing spondylitis synovial fluid reportedly showed significant enrichment of disease-linked clones.

The CDR3 contains 12 residues. Between the trimmed V and J ends, which lost 4 bases and 8 bases, there was a span of 11 bases. CDR1 and CDR2 (germline): SNHLY, FYNNEI. Each CDR3 protein gets one entry after TCRdb re-called the 5' RACE reads with MiXCR. This table holds 200,000 to 250,000 distinct CDR3 sequences, more than 9% found once. This clonotype was seen only once. What it binds is unknown. The sequenced material came from blood, either unsorted or a sorted T cell fraction (not recorded which). The rearrangement joins TRBV2 to TRBJ1-1; D remains unclear. The TCR sequence derives from a male donor with ankylosing spondylitis or in good health (not recorded which). In DNA, the CDR3 is TGTGCCAGCAGTGGGGCCCCCGGGGAAGCTTTCTTT. It specifies CASSGAPGEAFF.